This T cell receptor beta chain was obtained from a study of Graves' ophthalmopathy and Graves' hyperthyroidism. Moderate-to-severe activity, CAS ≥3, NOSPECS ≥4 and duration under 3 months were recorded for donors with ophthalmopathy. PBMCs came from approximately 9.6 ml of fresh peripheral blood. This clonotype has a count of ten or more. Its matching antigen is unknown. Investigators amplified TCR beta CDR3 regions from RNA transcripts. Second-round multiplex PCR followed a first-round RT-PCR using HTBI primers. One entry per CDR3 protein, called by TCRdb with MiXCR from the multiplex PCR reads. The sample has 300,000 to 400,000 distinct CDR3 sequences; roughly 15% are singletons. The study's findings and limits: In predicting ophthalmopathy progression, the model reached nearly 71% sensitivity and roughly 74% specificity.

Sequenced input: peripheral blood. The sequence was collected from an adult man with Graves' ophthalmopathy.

The CDR3 loop reads CASSAGLPVYEQYF. CDR3 in DNA: TGTGCCAGCAGCGCGGGACTCCCAGTCTACGAGCAGTACTTC. The J gene is TRBJ2-7, the V gene TRBV3-1; maybe TRBD2 (6 bases). The CDR3 spans 14 residues. V dropped 5 bases and J dropped 3 bases, with 14 bases sitting between them. CDR1 LGHDT and CDR2 YNNKEL come from the germline V gene (reference sequence).